A single sample is the source of the 10 T cell receptor beta chains below, sequenced in a study of blood T cell repertoires in COVID-19. Using immunoSEQ multiplex PCR, the repertoire was profiled, and TCRdb retains in-frame clones only, with some absent. Here the sample spans 250,000 to 350,000 clones, nearly 90% being singletons. Source material: peripheral blood. The receptors stem from a man younger than 35 with active or convalescent COVID-19.

V is TRBV12-5 and J is TRBJ1-4; 9 bases are a match to TRBD1. Trimming took 8 bases from V and 7 from J; bases not matched to a gene: 5. Per germline, CDR1 LGHNT and CDR2 FRNRAP. The CDR3 contains 13 residues. CDR3 in DNA: TGTGCTAGTCAACAGGGGGCAAGTGAAAAACTGTTTTTT. It encodes CASQQGASEKLFF.

The rearrangement joins TRBV15 to TRBJ1-5, with D maybe TRBD1 (6 bases). Germline assignment: CDR1 LNHNV and CDR2 YYDKDF (reference sequence). The V end lost 0 bases, the J end lost 4 bases, and 7 bases lay between the germline ends. This CDR3 is built from 14 residues. Here the CDR3 reads CATSREGGNQPQHF. The CDR3 nucleotides read TGTGCCACCAGCAGAGAAGGGGGAAATCAGCCCCAGCATTTT.

The chain links TRBV11-2 to TRBJ2-4; tentative D call: TRBD1 (6 bases). V was cut by 5 bases and J by 10 bases, with 15 bases left in between. The CDR3 contains 13 residues. Germline V gene lookup returns CDR1 SGHAT and CDR2 FQNNGV. CDR3 in DNA: TGTGCCAGCAGCCCCAGACAGGAGTCAATTCAGTACTTC. Amino acids: CASSPRQESIQYF.

The chain links TRBV18 to TRBJ2-2; tentative D call: TRBD1 (6 bases). The ends were cut back, 4 bases at V and 3 bases at J, with 12 bases in the middle. This CDR3 region has 15 residues. The germline V gene has CDR1 KGHSH and CDR2 LQKENI. The CDR3 nucleotides read TGTGCCAGCTCACTCGGGACACCCGACACCGGGGAGCTGTTTTTT. Its protein is CASSLGTPDTGELFF.

The chain links TRBV27 to TRBJ1-3; D perhaps matches TRBD1 (5 bases). The CDR3 totals 15 residues. Trimming left V 2 bases short and J 3 bases short, with 11 bases between. In germline, CDR1 is MNHEY, CDR2 SMNVEV (reference sequence). The CDR3 DNA follows: TGTGCCAGCAGTTTAAAGGGGATTGGTGGAAACACCATATATTTT. Protein sequence: CASSLKGIGGNTIYF.

This rearrangement joins TRBV27 to TRBJ2-7; weak D call: TRBD2 (6 bases). Germline loops: CDR1 MNHEY, CDR2 SMNVEV (reference sequence). V was clipped by 2 bases and J by 1 base, with 15 bases between them. This CDR3 region has 16 residues. The chain's CDR3 is CASSLRSRGGSYEQYF. For the CDR3, the DNA is TGTGCCAGCAGTTTAAGGTCGCGGGGAGGATCCTACGAGCAGTACTTC.

This clone was counted a single time. The chain employs TRBV15 and TRBJ1-1; 9 bases are a match to TRBD1. The ends lost 1 base at V and 9 bases at J; junction bases unmatched: 6. CDR3 size: 14 residues. Germline V gene lookup returns CDR1 LNHNV and CDR2 YYDKDF (reference sequence). The CDR3 sequence is CATSRGDRGEKAFF. In DNA form, the CDR3 reads TGTGCCACCAGCAGAGGTGACAGGGGGGAGAAAGCTTTCTTT.

This chain uses TRBV6-5 with TRBJ1-2; TRBD1 is a possible D gene (5 bases). With 8 bases removed from V and 7 bases from J, the gap between germline ends came to 20 bases. Germline CDR1 reads MNHEY; CDR2 reads SVGAGI. CDR3 size: 14 residues. This CDR3 reads CASQLGEGTGGYTF. As DNA, the CDR3 is TGTGCCAGCCAACTAGGAGAGGGGACTGGTGGCTACACCTTC.

The chain recombines TRBV19 with TRBJ1-5; D is uncertain. V lost 4 bases and J 5 bases, leaving 9 bases between the germline ends. The CDR3 contains 13 residues. The germline CDR1 and CDR2 sequences are LNHDA and SQIVND (reference sequence). CDR3 sequence: CASSNRDHQPQHF. The CDR3 nucleotides are TGTGCCAGTAGTAACCGGGATCATCAGCCCCAGCATTTT.

The chain uses TRBV9 and TRBJ1-1, with D possibly being TRBD1 (6 bases). Germline V lookup: CDR1 SGDLS, CDR2 YYNGEE. The CDR3 spans 12 residues. Trimming removed 10 bases at V and 11 bases at J, with 21 bases between. The CDR3 nucleotides are TGTGCCTCCCAAGGGGCCGGGGGGCCGGCTTTCTTT. Amino acids: CASQGAGGPAFF.